This TCR beta chain was observed in a study of a mutant IDH1 vaccine in newly diagnosed glioma (dated by TCRdb to the early 2020s). Regarding the complete study: Of the roughly 33 treated patients, approximately 62% were male and approximately 38% were female, and the mean age was about 40 years. Before enrollment, patients had received standard therapy of radiotherapy alone, temozolomide alone, or radiochemotherapy with temozolomide; most received the combination. Peripheral blood was drawn at six visits: V03 (baseline), V05, V07, V10, V12 and V13. Longitudinal TCRB deep sequencing was done for 20 to 25 treated patients, wherever samples were available for exploratory analyses. Here is what the overall study found, with its caveats: It was noted by the authors that analyses of patient blood samples could not be reproduced owing to sample limitations. No apparent relationship was observed between pseudoprogression and alterations in the top peripheral T cell clonotypes detected by TCRB sequencing. Across multiple MHC alleles, vaccine-induced immune responses were seen in around 94% of patients. Availability determined which PBMC samples were chosen for TCRB deep sequencing.

What the time point label conveys for this sample: baseline, week 1 (first vaccination visit). The treatment or condition label, as the study defines it: pre-vaccination baseline after standard-of-care therapy. Donors had newly diagnosed WHO grade 3 or 4 IDH1-mutant astrocytomas with loss of nuclear ATRX. The samples were drawn from NOA16, a multicentre, single-arm, open-label phase I trial in Germany that tested a mutant IDH1 peptide vaccine in humans for the first time. For immunogenicity testing, the blood drawn at visit V03 was used as the baseline sample. The DNeasy Blood and Tissue Kit was used to extract genomic DNA from EDTA blood for TCRB sequencing. The CDR3 measures 15 amino acids from cysteine to phenylalanine. Just the 45-base CDR3 DNA is kept, in frame starting at base 1. The germline V gene sets CDR1 to SGDLS and CDR2 to YYNGEE. V gives up 1 base and J gives up 2 bases, and the segment between their germline ends measures 10 bases.

Note on this clone: The antigen this receptor binds is unknown. No base quality information exists; no much larger clone differs at one position.

The library relied on the immunoSEQ multiplex PCR assay. Following the manufacturer's protocol, the hsTCRB Kit was used to amplify rearranged TCR beta chain sequences. An Illumina MiSeq was used to sequence the TCRB libraries. The study's own analysis went as follows. Demultiplexing, trimming and gene mapping were performed with the kit vendor's proprietary platform. TCRdb holds this immuneACCESS table with in-frame rearrangements only. Some clones are missing; in checked studies, unresolved V genes explain under half, and the rest has no known cause. V and J calls and clone size are given by that table; D and trimming were obtained from the DNA. The sample table lists some 68,000 clones, 79% of them with a count of one. Jointly, the top ten make up roughly 8% of the sample.

Here the chain combines TRBV9 and TRBJ2-1; a tentative D call is TRBD1 (5 bases match). The receptor was isolated from a man aged 50 to 59 with glioma. The starting material was PBMCs, obtained from a glioma patient treated with radiotherapy, temozolomide or both. The DNA reads TGTGCCAGCAGCGTAAGACAGATCGCCTACAATGAGCAGTTCTTC. Translated, it gives CASSVRQIAYNEQFF. This CDR3, with the reference TRBV9 and TRBJ2-1 proteins standing in past its ends, gives the full variable domain DSGVTQTPKHLITATGQRVTLRCSPRSGDLSVYWYQQSLDQGLQFLIQYYNGEERAKGNILERFSAQQFPDLHSELNLSSLELGDSALYFCASSVRQIAYNEQFFGPGTRLTVL.